This entry lists 18 T cell receptor beta chains sequenced from one sample in a study of shared clonotypes between healthy human individuals. Using immunoSEQ multiplex PCR, the repertoire was profiled, and TCRdb retains in-frame clones only, with some absent. The sample holds 150,000 to 200,000 clones, around 63% seen once. The sample comprised memory CD4+ T cells sorted from blood. Subset specified: CD45RA-negative fraction. Receptors originate from a man between 25 and 39 years old in good health.

CDR3 region: CASSLMLTFGGNEQFF. In DNA form, the CDR3 reads TGTGCCAGCAGCTTAATGTTGACCTTCGGTGGCAATGAGCAGTTCTTC. The chain employs TRBV7-9 and TRBJ2-1; D is unresolved. The CDR3 extends over 16 amino acids. Germline V gene lookup returns CDR1 SEHNR and CDR2 FQNEAQ (reference sequence). V was clipped by 2 bases and J by 6 bases, with 17 bases between them.

V and J are TRBV28 and TRBJ1-5, with a possible D match to TRBD1 (6 bases). Trimming removed 5 bases at V and 4 bases at J, with 15 bases between. This CDR3 has 15 residues. Germline V CDR1 and CDR2: MDHEN, SYDVKM. DNA for the CDR3: TGTGCCAGCAGTCTTAGGGGGGAGGGAAATCAGCCCCAGCATTTT. Translating it yields CASSLRGEGNQPQHF.

The chain couples TRBV5-1 to TRBJ2-1; D possibly matches TRBD1 or TRBD2 (5 bases each). The CDR3 sequence is 17 residues long. The V gene's germline CDR1 is SGHRS and CDR2 YFSETQ. Trimming cost V 1 base and J 7 bases, with 21 bases left between them. CDR3 region: CASSLSVGRYSGNEQFF. The CDR3 coding sequence is TGCGCCAGCAGCTTGAGTGTGGGACGGTACTCGGGTAATGAGCAGTTCTTC. The entire variable domain, with the rest obtained from reference TRBV5-1 and TRBJ2-1, is as follows: KAGVTQTPRYLIKTRGQQVTLSCSPISGHRSVSWYQQTPGQGLQFLFEYFSETQRNKGNFPGRFSGRQFSNSRSEMNVSTLELGDSALYLCASSLSVGRYSGNEQFFGPGTRLTVL.

This chain uses TRBV6-6 with TRBJ2-5; possible D gene TRBD1, 6 bases. The CDR3 contains 16 residues. The germline gives CDR1 MNHNY, CDR2 SVGAGI (reference sequence). With 5 bases removed from V and 4 bases from J, the gap between germline ends came to 20 bases. The CDR3 DNA reads TGTGCCAGCAGTATACTCGGGACACTGGGACGAGAGACCCAGTACTTC. This translates into CASSILGTLGRETQYF.

This clone was recorded a few times. This sequence joins TRBV7-9 and TRBJ2-7; possible D gene TRBD2, 6 bases. The CDR3 runs to 13 residues. The germline V and J ends were trimmed by 5 bases and 2 bases, with 10 bases remaining between them. Germline CDR1 and CDR2: SEHNR and FQNEAQ (reference sequence). The CDR3 bases are TGTGCCAGCAGCAGGGACTTGACCTACGAGCAGTACTTC. Translating it yields CASSRDLTYEQYF.

Points on this clone: A single base is all that separates this from a far larger clone, so a read error is likely. This chain joins TRBV5-1 and TRBJ2-5; 7 positions agree with TRBD1. Germline CDR1 and CDR2: SGHRS and YFSETQ. J lost 5 bases, V lost 0 bases, and 10 bases had no gene match. The CDR3 totals 16 residues. The CDR3 protein is CASSLETAGGQETQYF. For the CDR3, the DNA is TGCGCCAGCAGCTTGGAGACCGCAGGGGGACAGGAGACCCAGTACTTC.

The rearrangement joins TRBV9 to TRBJ2-3; 7 bases are a match to TRBD2. V shed 6 bases and J 2 bases; nucleotides not matched to a gene: 18. The CDR3 runs 18 residues. Germline V gene data show CDR1 as SGDLS and CDR2 as YYNGEE. The CDR3 DNA sequence: TGTGCCAGCACCGGGAAGGCTCTAGCGGCAGACTACACAGATACGCAGTATTTT. Encoded protein: CASTGKALAADYTDTQYF.

This rearrangement joins TRBV7-2 to TRBJ1-5, with a tentative D call TRBD1 (5 bases). The CDR3 has 15 amino acids. V was shortened by 4 bases and J by 4 bases, with 14 bases between the two germline ends. CDR1 is SGHTA and CDR2 is FQGNSA in the germline V gene. CDR3 residues: CASSSGAFNNQPQHF. CDR3 bases: TGTGCCAGCAGCTCCGGGGCTTTTAATAATCAGCCCCAGCATTTT.

This clone was recorded at least ten times. The chain joins TRBV30 to TRBJ2-3; 8 bases fit TRBD2. J was trimmed by 2 bases and V by 0 bases; bases with no gene match: 7. The CDR3 loop spans 16 amino acids. Germline V lookup: CDR1 GTSNPN, CDR2 SVGIG (reference sequence). The CDR3, as DNA: TGTGCCTGGAGTGTCTGGGCGGGAGGTTCCACAGATACGCAGTATTTT. Protein sequence: CAWSVWAGGSTDTQYF.

The chain's CDR3 is CASHPSGTGGQFF. As DNA, the CDR3 is TGTGCCAGCCACCCAAGTGGGACCGGCGGGCAGTTCTTC. This chain joins TRBV25-1 and TRBJ2-1; possibly TRBD1 or TRBD2 for D (5 bases each). Germline-derived CDR1 and CDR2 are MGHDK and SYGVNS. V was cut by 8 bases and J by 12 bases, with 20 bases left in between. The CDR3 totals 13 residues.

The rearrangement joins TRBV27 to TRBJ2-1; D tentatively reads TRBD1 or TRBD2 (5 bases each). The germline gives CDR1 MNHEY, CDR2 SMNVEV (reference sequence). Trimming stripped 4 bases from V and 2 bases from J, with 12 bases between. This CDR3 is 15 amino acids long. CDR3 in DNA: TGTGCCAGCAGTTCTCACAAGGGACCCTACAATGAGCAGTTCTTC. This encodes CASSSHKGPYNEQFF.

The genes are TRBV19 and TRBJ2-1; TRBD2 aligns across 11 bases. V shed 7 bases, J shed 1 base, and the junction held 6 bases outside the gene matches. The CDR3 length is 16 residues. The V gene's germline CDR1 is LNHDA and CDR2 SQIVND (reference sequence). The CDR3 protein is CASTERLAGSYNEQFF. CDR3 nucleotides: TGTGCCAGTACCGAGAGACTAGCGGGATCCTACAATGAGCAGTTCTTC.

This clone was seen once. The CDR3 DNA reads as TGTGCCAGCAGTAGACATGGGAGGGAGCTGTTTTTT. This gives the protein CASSRHGRELFF. The chain couples TRBV6-5 to TRBJ2-2; no clear D. The CDR3 runs 12 residues. The germline V gene has CDR1 MNHEY and CDR2 SVGAGI. Trimming removed 5 bases at V and 9 bases at J, with 10 bases between.

The chain recombines TRBV11-2 with TRBJ2-2; TRBD1 is a possible D gene (5 bases). Germline assignment: CDR1 SGHAT and CDR2 FQNNGV. This CDR3 contains 14 residues. Trimming removed 3 bases from V and 4 bases from J, with 9 bases in between. CDR3: CASSFVRGTGELFF. In DNA form, the CDR3 reads TGTGCCAGCAGCTTTGTTAGGGGCACCGGGGAGCTGTTTTTT. The whole variable domain, remainder taken from reference TRBV11-2 and TRBJ2-2, is EAGVAQSPRYKIIEKRQSVAFWCNPISGHATLYWYQQILGQGPKLLIQFQNNGVVDDSQLPKDRFSAERLKGVDSTLKIQPAKLEDSAVYLCASSFVRGTGELFFGEGSRLTVL.

In its sample, this clone was seen once. The chain carries TRBV15 and TRBJ1-4; D unresolved. This CDR3 spans 16 amino acids. Per germline, CDR1 LNHNV and CDR2 YYDKDF (reference sequence). Trimming cost V 4 bases and J 5 bases, with 17 bases left between them. CDR3 coding DNA: TGTGCCACCAGCAAGGTCGCCCCTGGACGGAATGAAAAACTGTTTTTT. As protein: CATSKVAPGRNEKLFF.

CDR3 loop: CASSLTLPKAFF. The CDR3 DNA is TGTGCCAGCAGTTTAACATTACCCAAAGCTTTCTTT. The chain employs TRBV28 and TRBJ1-1; D remains ambiguous. The germline V and J ends were trimmed by 2 bases and 9 bases, with 10 bases remaining between them. The CDR3 sequence is 12 residues long. CDR1 is MDHEN, CDR2 SYDVKM, per germline.

This chain links TRBV6-5 with TRBJ2-5, with D perhaps TRBD1 or TRBD2 (5 bases each). Between the trimmed V and J ends, which lost 8 bases and 4 bases, there was a span of 20 bases. Germline lookup yields CDR1 MNHEY and CDR2 SVGAGI. The CDR3 is 15 amino acids. The DNA for the CDR3 is TGTGCCAGCCGCCGTTGGAGAGGGGATTCAGAGACCCAGTACTTC. This encodes CASRRWRGDSETQYF.

The chain carries TRBV9 and TRBJ2-7; 10 bases are a match to TRBD1. J lost 6 bases, V lost 0 bases, and 9 bases had no gene match. The CDR3 consists of 16 residues. CDR1 SGDLS and CDR2 YYNGEE come from the germline V gene. CDR3: CASSVAPGQGFGEQYF. CDR3 DNA: TGTGCCAGCAGCGTAGCCCCGGGACAGGGGTTTGGCGAGCAGTACTTC.